These T cell receptor beta chains were read from a single sample in a study of spatial heterogeneity in lung cancer. TCRdb re-analysed the 5' RACE reads in MiXCR, keeping a single row per CDR3 protein. The data hold some 120,000 distinct CDR3 sequences, with about 12% observed a single time. This specimen was PBMCs, taken at follow-up. These receptor sequences come from a male donor with early-stage non-small cell lung cancer. CDR3s include the opening cysteine and the closing phenylalanine or tryptophan. A D gene is named only where the DNA matches it firmly. The listing skips clone size in some rows; elsewhere it reads once, few, many or a size class.

V,D,J,size,DNA,CDR3
TRBV25-1,.,TRBJ1-4,.,TGTGCCAGCAGACAACGGGATGAAAAACTGTTTTTT,CASRQRDEKLFF
TRBV6-2/TRBV6-3,.,TRBJ2-7,.,TGTGCCAGCAGTTCCTCAGGATTCATGAGCTCCTACGAGCAGTACTTC,CASSSSGFMSSYEQYF
TRBV12-3/TRBV12-4,.,TRBJ2-2,many,TGTGCCAGCAACCTCGGTGGCACCGGGGAGCTGTTTTTT,CASNLGGTGELFF
TRBV6-2/TRBV6-3,.,TRBJ1-5,.,TGTGCCAGCGCGGGGGCCTCAGGCCGGAGCAATCAGCCCCAGCATTTT,CASAGASGRSNQPQHF
TRBV6-5,.,TRBJ2-3,.,TGTGCCAGCAGGGGCAGGCGCACAGATACGCAGTATTTT,CASRGRRTDTQYF
TRBV20-1,.,TRBJ2-1,many,TGCAGTGCTAGAGATGGCAGGGCCGGGGGAGTTCGGAATGAGCAGTTCTTC,CSARDGRAGGVRNEQFF
TRBV4-1,TRBD1,TRBJ1-5,many,TGCGCCAGCAGCCAGGAAGGACAGGGGGTGGGTCAGCCCCAGCATTTT,CASSQEGQGVGQPQHF
TRBV7-8,.,TRBJ2-3,.,TGTGCCAGCAGCTTAAGGAGGGCAGTCACAGATACGCAGTATTTT,CASSLRRAVTDTQYF
TRBV2,.,TRBJ2-1,.,TGTGCCAGCGGAAGGGACAATGAGCAGTTCTTC,CASGRDNEQFF
TRBV14,.,TRBJ2-7,.,TGTGCCAGCAGCCAAGATTTCGGCAGGTCCTACGAGCAGTACTTC,CASSQDFGRSYEQYF
TRBV6-5,TRBD1,TRBJ1-6,.,TGTGCCAGCAGTCCACCGGGACAGAATTCACCCCTCCACTTT,CASSPPGQNSPLHF
TRBV20-1,.,TRBJ1-5,many,TGCAGTGCTGGGGGGGGCAATCAGCCCCAGCATTTT,CSAGGGNQPQHF
TRBV6-2/TRBV6-3,.,TRBJ1-2,.,TGTGCCAGCAGGACGAAAGAAGGAGGGGGCTACACCTTC,CASRTKEGGGYTF
TRBV4-1,TRBD1,TRBJ1-1,few,TGCGCCAGCAGCCACTCTAAGGGGGACAGGTACACTGAAGCTTTCTTT,CASSHSKGDRYTEAFF
TRBV10-2,TRBD1,TRBJ2-3,many,TGCGCCAGCAACACAGGGGCCACTAGGGATACGCAGTATTTT,CASNTGATRDTQYF
TRBV29-1,.,TRBJ1-5,.,TGCAGCGTTGGGTCCCCCAATCAGCCCCAGCATTTT,CSVGSPNQPQHF
TRBV27,.,TRBJ1-2,few,TGTGCCAGCAGTTTAAAAGGGACTAACTATGGCTACACCTTC,CASSLKGTNYGYTF
TRBV7-2,.,TRBJ1-5,few,TGTGCCAGCAGCCCCAACCCCGGCACAGTGTATCAGCCCCAGCATTTT,CASSPNPGTVYQPQHF
TRBV11-1,.,TRBJ2-7,few,TGTGCCAGCAGCTTGACCCGACGCTACGAGCAGTACTTC,CASSLTRRYEQYF
TRBV6-5,.,TRBJ2-6,.,TGTGCCAGCAAAAGGACTGGAAGCAGTGGTGGGGCCAACGTCCTGACTTTC,CASKRTGSSGGANVLTF
TRBV12-3/TRBV12-4,TRBD2,TRBJ2-1,once,TGTGCCAGCAGCATCGGACTAGCGAGGAATGAGCAGTTCTTC,CASSIGLARNEQFF
TRBV20-1,TRBD2,TRBJ2-1,.,TGCAGTGCTTACGCCGCCACTAGCGGCAATGAGCAGTTCTTC,CSAYAATSGNEQFF
TRBV19,.,TRBJ2-5,.,TGTGCCAGACGGGACAAGCAAGAGACCCAGTACTTC,CARRDKQETQYF
TRBV6-6,.,TRBJ1-3,.,TGTGCCAGCAGTCCTCGCCGGGACTCTGGAAACACCATATATTTT,CASSPRRDSGNTIYF
TRBV20-1,.,TRBJ1-2,few,TGCAGTGCCCCGTCGGCCCGCGTAGGTATCGGCTCCTATGGCTACACCTTC,CSAPSARVGIGSYGYTF
TRBV11-2,.,TRBJ2-1,many,TGTGCCAGCAGCCCTGGACTGAGCTCCTACAATGAGCAGTTCTTC,CASSPGLSSYNEQFF
TRBV24-1,.,TRBJ1-2,.,TGTGCCACCAGTGATCCCAGACAGAACTATGGCTACACCTTC,CATSDPRQNYGYTF
TRBV10-2,.,TRBJ2-3,few,TGCGCCAGCAATGGGGGCCAAGGAGATACGCAGTATTTT,CASNGGQGDTQYF
TRBV28,.,TRBJ2-2,many,TGTGCCAGCGCCCCGAACACCGGGGAGCTGTTTTTT,CASAPNTGELFF
TRBV11-2,.,TRBJ2-7,.,TGTGCCAGCAGCCCCTGGACCATCGACGAGCAGTACTTC,CASSPWTIDEQYF
TRBV19,.,TRBJ1-5,.,TGTGCCAGTACCGCAGGAGACACTAGCAATCAGCCCCAGCATTTT,CASTAGDTSNQPQHF
TRBV11-2,.,TRBJ1-2,.,TGTGCCAGCAGCTTGTTCCGTGTGGGACAAAGTTATGGCTACACCTTC,CASSLFRVGQSYGYTF
TRBV4-1,TRBD2,TRBJ2-4,.,TGCGCCAGCAGCCACCCGACTAGCGGGGCCAAAAACATTCAGTACTTC,CASSHPTSGAKNIQYF
TRBV27,.,TRBJ1-5,.,TGTGCCAGCTTGAGGGGGAACCATCAGCCCCAGCATTTT,CASLRGNHQPQHF
TRBV20-1,.,TRBJ1-5,.,TGCAGTGCTAGAACGGGGTTGGAGCCCCAGCATTTT,CSARTGLEPQHF
TRBV7-6,TRBD2,TRBJ2-7,many,TGTGCCAGCGGGGCGGGGGAACCCTACGAGCAGTACTTC,CASGAGEPYEQYF
TRBV7-8,.,TRBJ2-7,many,TGTGCCAGCAGCTTTTTAACCCCCCCCTGGGTTATACGACCTGCCCGGTTCCGTCCCTACGAGCAGTACTTC,CASSFLTPPWVIRPARFRPYEQYF
TRBV7-8,.,TRBJ1-3,many,TGTGCCAGCAGCACAAGGACAGCTGGAAACACCATATATTTT,CASSTRTAGNTIYF
TRBV28,TRBD1,TRBJ2-7,few,TGTGCCAGCAGAAGACAGGGGCTCTCCTACGAGCAGTACTTC,CASRRQGLSYEQYF
TRBV6-6,.,TRBJ1-1,many,TGTGCCAGCAGGGACTTCGACAGCTCACCAGCTTTCTTT,CASRDFDSSPAFF
TRBV3-1,.,TRBJ1-6,many,TGTGCCAGCAGCCAAGAACTGGCCCTTCGCGCGTGGGCCCTCCACTTT,CASSQELALRAWALHF